This T cell receptor (beta chain) came from a study of blood T cell repertoires in COVID-19. Overall study: The study drew acute and convalescent COVID-19 samples from the United States, Italy and Spain.

Profiled with immunoSEQ multiplex PCR; TCRdb holds only in-frame clones, not every one. Of 200,000 or so clones listed, approximately 83% were seen once; the top ten hold about 4.8%. This CDR3 has 14 residues. Germline CDR1 and CDR2: MNHEY and SVGAGI. The V and J ends lost 7 bases and 0 bases respectively, with 10 bases between them. The sample comprised PBMCs or T cells enriched from blood (not recorded which). The chain recombines TRBV6-5 with TRBJ1-5; D is unclear. This clonotype was sampled from a woman aged 45-65 years who had been exposed to COVID-19. Here the CDR3 DNA reads TGTGCCAGCAAACCTGACATTAGCAATCAGCCCCAGCATTTT. Its protein is CASKPDISNQPQHF.